The rows below give T cell receptor beta chains drawn from one sample of a study of Ad26.COV2.S vaccination and SARS-CoV-2 variants. The data were produced by immunoSEQ multiplex PCR, yet TCRdb's version contains in-frame clones alone and is incomplete. This sample has around 310,000 clones, with almost 90% found just once. This material consisted of peripheral blood, taken in a trial of Ad26.COV2.S vaccine versus placebo. The receptors originated from a person aged 18-65 years who received the Ad26.COV2.S COVID-19 vaccine or a placebo. The CDR3 runs from the conserved cysteine through the conserved F or W. A D gene is named only where the DNA matches it firmly. Clone size is not always given. Where it is, it says once, few, many or a class for expanded clones.

J,D,size,V,CDR3,DNA
TRBJ1-1,TRBD1,NA,TRBV7-2,CASSRVGTGITVEAFF,TGTGCCAGCAGCCGGGTGGGGACAGGGATTACGGTTGAAGCTTTCTTT
TRBJ1-1,NA,NA,TRBV27,CASGRSPNTEAFF,TGTGCCAGCGGTAGGTCGCCGAACACTGAAGCTTTCTTT
TRBJ2-2,NA,once,TRBV7-2,CASSSGRRVGGELFF,TGTGCCAGCAGCTCCGGCCGGAGGGTTGGCGGGGAGCTGTTTTTT
TRBJ1-1,NA,NA,TRBV4-3,CASSQESRGLNTEAFF,TGCGCCAGCAGCCAAGAAAGCCGGGGGCTAAACACTGAAGCTTTCTTT
TRBJ2-3,NA,NA,TRBV27,CASSLTTLSSTDTQYF,TGTGCCAGCAGTTTAACGACACTTTCTAGCACAGATACGCAGTATTTT
TRBJ1-1,NA,NA,TRBV5-4,CASSFNTEAFF,TGTGCCAGCAGCTTTAACACTGAAGCTTTCTTT
TRBJ1-2,NA,NA,TRBV7-9,CASSLDQDIGSYTF,TGTGCCAGCAGCTTAGATCAGGACATCGGTAGCTACACCTTC
TRBJ1-1,NA,NA,TRBV6-5,CASSYSTVRQNTEAFF,TGTGCCAGCAGTTACTCGACCGTTAGGCAAAACACTGAAGCTTTCTTT
TRBJ1-6,NA,NA,TRBV7-2,CASSFRQVNSPLHF,TGTGCCAGCAGCTTCCGACAGGTTAATTCACCCCTCCACTTT
TRBJ2-1,TRBD2,NA,TRBV7-2,CASSQRKWGRADEQFF,TGTGCCAGCAGCCAGCGGAAATGGGGGAGGGCCGATGAGCAGTTCTTC
TRBJ1-4,NA,NA,TRBV30,CAWSVPGPGGEKLFF,TGTGCCTGGAGTGTACCAGGCCCCGGGGGTGAAAAACTGTTTTTT
TRBJ1-4,TRBD1,NA,TRBV6-5,CASSYGQGAGEKLFF,TGTGCCAGCAGCTATGGACAGGGGGCTGGGGAAAAACTGTTTTTT
TRBJ2-1,TRBD1,few,TRBV6-1,CASSEGTGGDEQFF,TGTGCCAGCAGTGAAGGGACAGGGGGAGATGAGCAGTTCTTC
TRBJ2-3,TRBD1,NA,TRBV5-1,CASSPQTGVEDTQYF,TGCGCCAGCAGCCCGCAAACAGGGGTGGAAGATACGCAGTATTTT
TRBJ2-3,TRBD1,NA,TRBV2,CASRKTGTGGEDTQYF,TGTGCCAGCAGAAAAACCGGGACAGGGGGCGAGGATACGCAGTATTTT
TRBJ2-1,NA,NA,TRBV6-5,CASSYSRQPEVNEQFF,TGTGCCAGCAGTTACTCGCGGCAGCCTGAAGTGAATGAGCAGTTCTTC
TRBJ1-2,TRBD1,NA,TRBV3-1/TRBV3-2,CASSQGGGTGGSYGYTF,TGTGCCAGCAGCCAAGGTGGGGGGACAGGGGGAAGCTATGGCTACACCTTC
TRBJ2-1,TRBD2,NA,TRBV7-9,CASSLSGSYNEQFF,TGTGCCAGCAGCTTAAGCGGGAGCTACAATGAGCAGTTCTTC
TRBJ1-5,NA,few,TRBV5-4,CASSLGGGGSNQPQHF,TGTGCCAGCAGCTTGGGTGGGGGTGGAAGCAATCAGCCCCAGCATTTT
TRBJ2-2,NA,NA,TRBV4-3,CASSQGPGGTGLLTGELFF,TGCGCCAGCAGCCAAGGGCCGGGAGGGACAGGGCTACTCACCGGGGAGCTGTTTTTT
TRBJ1-2,NA,NA,TRBV5-1,CASSLLGGNYGYTF,TGCGCCAGCAGCTTGTTGGGAGGGAACTATGGCTACACCTTC
TRBJ2-3,TRBD1,NA,TRBV4-3,CASSIQGVWLSCTDTQYF,TGCGCCAGCAGCATCCAGGGGGTTTGGCTATCTTGCACAGATACGCAGTATTTT
TRBJ1-1,TRBD1,NA,TRBV29-1,CSVEGPGQVGNTEAFF,TGCAGCGTTGAGGGGCCCGGACAGGTAGGGAACACTGAAGCTTTCTTT
TRBJ2-1,NA,NA,TRBV7-6,CASSPTSSNEQFF,TGTGCCAGCAGCCCCACTAGCTCCAATGAGCAGTTCTTC